This T cell receptor beta chain was recorded in a study of cytotoxic CD8 clonotypes in ibrutinib-treated CLL. Here immunoSEQ multiplex PCR was the method, and the copy in TCRdb shows in-frame clones only, minus some. The sample carries more than 200,000 clones, about three quarters recorded once. The germline V and J ends were trimmed by 4 bases and 5 bases, with 11 bases remaining between them. The CDR3 loop spans 13 amino acids. Germline V gene sequence: CDR1 MDHEN, CDR2 SYDVKM. Sequencing used PBMCs, obtained after 24 months of ibrutinib treatment. The rearrangement uses TRBV28 and TRBJ2-5; D may be TRBD1 (6 bases). The receptor comes from a human donor with chronic lymphocytic leukemia. The CDR3 DNA reads as TGTGCCAGCAGTTCGACAGGTTACGAGACCCAGTACTTC. This codes for CASSSTGYETQYF.